This T cell receptor (beta chain) is from a study of blood T cell repertoires in COVID-19 (dated by TCRdb to 2019 to 2021). With respect to the entire study: The collaborator samples originated in the United States, Italy and Spain and spanned the acute and convalescent phases of COVID-19. Nearly every sample came with metadata listing a de-identified subject ID, COVID-19 status, age in years and sex. The repertoires were released in a freely available public database meant as a resource for research on the immune response to SARS-CoV-2. HLA class I and class II types, where available, came from metadata supplied by the sample provider rather than from assay-based typing. The samples were drawn from two sources: the first 160 participants of the ongoing ImmuneRACE study, and 1,254 subjects contributed by 6 global collaborators. The prospective study material was composed of cDNA or gDNA derived from T cells, B-cell-depleted T cells, or PBMCs. The dataset comprised deeply sampled blood TCRbeta repertoires from subjects exposed to, actively infected with, or recovered from COVID-19.

The full study reports these points: How much clinical and demographic metadata was included differed by source and by participant, and the metadata was provided uncurated.

Notes on this clone: Its antigen is unknown. Base qualities are not at hand, and no much larger clone is one base apart.

TCRbeta CDR3 regions were amplified from genomic DNA using the immunoSEQ Assay, a bias-controlled multiplex PCR. Processing in the source paper ran as follows. The number of nucleated cells in each sample was estimated from the amplification of reference gene primers within the assay. Sequence reads were collapsed and filtered to measure the absolute abundance of every unique TCRbeta CDR3 rearrangement. For each sample, productive Simpson clonality was calculated as the square root of Simpson's diversity index over productive rearrangements. Not all clones reach the TCRdb copy of this immuneACCESS table, which keeps in-frame sequences only. Checked studies attribute under half of the gap to unresolved V genes and leave the rest unexplained. V and J calls plus clone size are reproduced from that table; the DNA served to infer D and trimming. The sample table shows 200,000 to 250,000 clones, and around nine tenths are seen once. Roughly 3% of the sample lies in the top ten.

Collaborating institutions collected whole blood in K2EDTA tubes following their own protocols. Collaborator samples were shipped for TCRbeta analysis as frozen whole blood, isolated PBMCs, or DNA extracted from either sample type. The V end gives up 2 bases and the J end 6 bases, leaving 4 bases in the junction not matched to a gene. Inclusive of the bounding cysteine and phenylalanine, the CDR3 is 14 residues long. The retained sequence is limited to the CDR3, 42 bases, with the frame set at the first base. The germline V gene sets CDR1 to LGHNA and CDR2 to YSLEER. The clonotype comes from a man aged 55 to 70 with acute or convalescent COVID-19. The V gene is TRBV4-3 and the J gene is TRBJ1-1, with TRBD1 identical over 9 junction bases. The material sequenced was peripheral blood. Here the CDR3 is given as CASSQLQGASEAFF. Read as DNA, the sequence is TGCGCCAGCAGCCAACTACAGGGGGCCTCTGAAGCTTTCTTT.